Described below is a single TCR beta chain sequence and its context. This specimen belongs to a study of shared clonotypes between healthy human individuals. From germline, CDR1 is SGDLS and CDR2 YYNGEE. V shed 4 bases and J shed 2 bases, with 18 bases lying between them. This CDR3 spans 17 amino acids. Clones were read by immunoSEQ multiplex PCR, and TCRdb kept only the in-frame ones, dropping some. This sample has some 2,000,000 clones, with approximately 94% found just once. Cells designated naive CD8 were CD45RO-negative and were positively selected for CCR7, with terminally differentiated effector memory CD45RA+ cells excluded. The donors, all of them Caucasian adults, lived in Nashville, Tennessee.

The chain is built from TRBV9 and TRBJ2-2; D perhaps matches TRBD1 (6 bases). The clonotype originates from a man between 18 and 35 years old in good health. Material for sequencing was naive CD8+ T cells sorted from blood. The CDR3 region has the DNA TGTGCCAGCAGCCATACCACATCAGGGGTTAACACCGGGGAGCTGTTTTTT. It is translated as CASSHTTSGVNTGELFF.